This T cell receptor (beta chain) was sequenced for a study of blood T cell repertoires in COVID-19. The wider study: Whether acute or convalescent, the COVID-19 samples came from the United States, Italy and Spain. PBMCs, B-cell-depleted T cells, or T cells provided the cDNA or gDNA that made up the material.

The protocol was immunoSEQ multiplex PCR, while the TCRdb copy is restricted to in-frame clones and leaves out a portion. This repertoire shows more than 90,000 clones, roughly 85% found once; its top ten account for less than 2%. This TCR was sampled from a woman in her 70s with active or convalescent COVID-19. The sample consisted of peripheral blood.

CDR3 residues: CATKPEGGSTGELFF. The DNA for the CDR3 is TGTGCCACCAAACCTGAGGGGGGGAGCACCGGGGAGCTGTTTTTT. V gene TRBV6-5 combines with J gene TRBJ2-2; tentatively, D is TRBD2 (7 bases). This CDR3 has 15 amino acids. The V end lost 10 bases, the J end lost 4 bases, and 19 bases lay between the germline ends. CDR1 and CDR2 (germline): MNHEY, SVGAGI.